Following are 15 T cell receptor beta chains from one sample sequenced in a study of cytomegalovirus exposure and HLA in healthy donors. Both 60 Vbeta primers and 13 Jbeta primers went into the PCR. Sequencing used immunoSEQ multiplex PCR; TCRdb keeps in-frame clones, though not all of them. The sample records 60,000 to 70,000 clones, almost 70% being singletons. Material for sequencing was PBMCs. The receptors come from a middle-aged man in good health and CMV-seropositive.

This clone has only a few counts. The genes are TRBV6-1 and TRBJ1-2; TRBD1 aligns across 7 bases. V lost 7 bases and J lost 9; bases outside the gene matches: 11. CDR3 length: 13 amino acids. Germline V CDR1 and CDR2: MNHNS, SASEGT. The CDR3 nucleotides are TGTGCCAGCAACCGAAACAGGGGTAGGAGCTACACCTTC. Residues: CASNRNRGRSYTF.

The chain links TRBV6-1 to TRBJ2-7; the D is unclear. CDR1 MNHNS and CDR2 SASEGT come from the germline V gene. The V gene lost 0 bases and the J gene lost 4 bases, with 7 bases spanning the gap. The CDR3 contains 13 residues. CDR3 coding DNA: TGTGCCAGCAGTGAAGCTCCTGAGTACGAGCAGTACTTC. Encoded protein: CASSEAPEYEQYF.

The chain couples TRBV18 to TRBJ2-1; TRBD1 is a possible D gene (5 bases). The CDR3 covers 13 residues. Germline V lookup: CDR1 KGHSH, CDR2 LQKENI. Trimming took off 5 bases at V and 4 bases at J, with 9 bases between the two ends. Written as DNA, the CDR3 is TGTGCCAGCTCAACGACAGAGTACAATGAGCAGTTCTTC. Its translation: CASSTTEYNEQFF.

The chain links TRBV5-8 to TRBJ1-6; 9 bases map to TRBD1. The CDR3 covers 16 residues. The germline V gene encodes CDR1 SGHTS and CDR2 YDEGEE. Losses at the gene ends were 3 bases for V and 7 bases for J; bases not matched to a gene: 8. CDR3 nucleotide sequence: TGTGCCAGCAGCTCGCGCTCCGGGACAGGGAATTCACCCCTCCACTTT. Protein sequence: CASSSRSGTGNSPLHF. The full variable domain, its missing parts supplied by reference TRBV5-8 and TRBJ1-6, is EAGVTQSPTHLIKTRGQQATLRCSPISGHTSVYWYQQALGLGLQFLLWYDEGEERNRGNFPPRFSGRQFPNYSSELNVNALELEDSALYLCASSSRSGTGNSPLHFGNGTRLTVT.

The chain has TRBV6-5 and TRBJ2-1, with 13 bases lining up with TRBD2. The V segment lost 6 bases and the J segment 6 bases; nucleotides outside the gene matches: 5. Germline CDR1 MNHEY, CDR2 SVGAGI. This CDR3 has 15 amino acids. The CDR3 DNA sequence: TGTGCCAGCAGCCCGGGACTAGCGGGAACCAATGAGCAGTTCTTC. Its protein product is CASSPGLAGTNEQFF.

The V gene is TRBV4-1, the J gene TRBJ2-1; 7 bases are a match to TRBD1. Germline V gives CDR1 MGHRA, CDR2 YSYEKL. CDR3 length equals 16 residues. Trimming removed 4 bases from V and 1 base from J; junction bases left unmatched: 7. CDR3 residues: CASSPRTGPSYNEQFF. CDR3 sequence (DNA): TGCGCCAGCAGCCCTCGGACAGGACCATCCTACAATGAGCAGTTCTTC.

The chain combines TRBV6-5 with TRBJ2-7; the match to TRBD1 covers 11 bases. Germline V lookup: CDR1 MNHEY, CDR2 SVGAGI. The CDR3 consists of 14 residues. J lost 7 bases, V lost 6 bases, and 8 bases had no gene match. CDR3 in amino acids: CASSPSGQGAEQYF. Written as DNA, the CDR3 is TGTGCCAGCAGCCCCTCCGGACAGGGGGCAGAGCAGTACTTC.

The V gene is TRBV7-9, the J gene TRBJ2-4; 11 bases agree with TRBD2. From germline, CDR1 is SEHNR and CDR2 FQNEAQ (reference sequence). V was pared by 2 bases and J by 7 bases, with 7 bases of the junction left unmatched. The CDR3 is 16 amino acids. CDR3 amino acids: CASSLLAGGPKNIQYF. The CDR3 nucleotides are TGTGCCAGCAGCTTATTAGCGGGAGGGCCAAAGAACATTCAGTACTTC.

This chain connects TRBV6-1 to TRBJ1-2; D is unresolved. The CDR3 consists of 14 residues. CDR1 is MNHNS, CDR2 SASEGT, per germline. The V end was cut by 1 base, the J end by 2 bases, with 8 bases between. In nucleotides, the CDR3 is TGTGCCAGCAGTGAAGGTCCGCTAAACTATGGCTACACCTTC. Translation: CASSEGPLNYGYTF.

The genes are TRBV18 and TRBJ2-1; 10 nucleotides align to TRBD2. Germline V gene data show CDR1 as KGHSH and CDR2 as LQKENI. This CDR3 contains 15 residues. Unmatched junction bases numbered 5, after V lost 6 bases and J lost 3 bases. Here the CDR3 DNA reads TGTGCCAGCTCTCAGGGGACTAGCGACTACAATGAGCAGTTCTTC. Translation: CASSQGTSDYNEQFF.

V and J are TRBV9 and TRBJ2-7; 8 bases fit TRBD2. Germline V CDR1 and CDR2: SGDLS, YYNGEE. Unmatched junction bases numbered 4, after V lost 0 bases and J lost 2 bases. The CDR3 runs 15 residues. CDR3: CASSVGVAGTYEQYF. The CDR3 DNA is TGTGCCAGCAGCGTAGGCGTAGCGGGGACCTACGAGCAGTACTTC.

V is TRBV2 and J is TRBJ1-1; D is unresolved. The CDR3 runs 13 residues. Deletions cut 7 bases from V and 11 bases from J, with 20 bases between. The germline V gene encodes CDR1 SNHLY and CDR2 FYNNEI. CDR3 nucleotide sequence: TGTGCCAGCAATACTCCTATTTCGGTTGAGGCTTTCTTT. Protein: CASNTPISVEAFF. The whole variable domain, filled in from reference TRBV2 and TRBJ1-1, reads EPEVTQTPSHQVTQMGQEVILRCVPISNHLYFYWYRQILGQKVEFLVSFYNNEISEKSEIFDDQFSVERPDGSNFTLKIRSTKLEDSAMYFCASNTPISVEAFFGQGTRLTVV.

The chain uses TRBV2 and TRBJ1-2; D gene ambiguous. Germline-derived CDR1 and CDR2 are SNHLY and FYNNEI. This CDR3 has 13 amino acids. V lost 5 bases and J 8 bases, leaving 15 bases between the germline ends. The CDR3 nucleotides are TGTGCCAGCAGTTCTGACACCCCTTTCGGCTACACCTTC. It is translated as CASSSDTPFGYTF.

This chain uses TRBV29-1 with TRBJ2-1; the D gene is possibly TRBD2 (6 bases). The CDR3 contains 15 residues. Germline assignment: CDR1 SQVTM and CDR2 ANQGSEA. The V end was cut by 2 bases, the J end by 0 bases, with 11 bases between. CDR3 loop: CSVELGRGSYNEQFF. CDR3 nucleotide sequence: TGCAGCGTTGAATTGGGGCGGGGCTCCTACAATGAGCAGTTCTTC.

The CDR3 is CASSSGDPYNEQFF. CDR3 nucleotide sequence: TGCGCCAGCAGCTCAGGGGACCCCTACAATGAGCAGTTCTTC. The chain links TRBV4-3 to TRBJ2-1, with D possibly being TRBD1 (6 bases). CDR3 length: 14 residues. Trimming took 5 bases from V and 2 from J, leaving 10 bases between them. Per the germline V gene, CDR1 is LGHNA and CDR2 is YSLEER.